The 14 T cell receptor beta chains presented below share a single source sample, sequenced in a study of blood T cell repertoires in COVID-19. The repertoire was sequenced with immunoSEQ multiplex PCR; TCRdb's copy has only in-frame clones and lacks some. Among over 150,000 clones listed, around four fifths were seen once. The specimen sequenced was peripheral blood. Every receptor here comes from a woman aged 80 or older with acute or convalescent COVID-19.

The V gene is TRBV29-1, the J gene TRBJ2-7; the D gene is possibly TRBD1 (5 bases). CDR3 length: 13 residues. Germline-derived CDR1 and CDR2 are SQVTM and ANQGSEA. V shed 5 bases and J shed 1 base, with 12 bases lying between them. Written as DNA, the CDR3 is TGCAGCGTTCTACAGGACCGATCCTACGAGCAGTACTTC. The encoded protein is CSVLQDRSYEQYF.

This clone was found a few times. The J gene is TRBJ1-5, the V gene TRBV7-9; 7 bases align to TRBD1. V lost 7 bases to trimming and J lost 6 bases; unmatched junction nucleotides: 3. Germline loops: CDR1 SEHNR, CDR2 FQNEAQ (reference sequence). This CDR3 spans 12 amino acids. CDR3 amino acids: CASTSGGQPQHF. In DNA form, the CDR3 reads TGTGCCAGCACCTCAGGGGGTCAGCCCCAGCATTTT.

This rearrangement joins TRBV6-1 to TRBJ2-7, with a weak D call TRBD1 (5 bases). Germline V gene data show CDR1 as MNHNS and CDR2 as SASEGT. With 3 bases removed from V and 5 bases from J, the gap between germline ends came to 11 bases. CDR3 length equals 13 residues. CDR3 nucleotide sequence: TGTGCCAGCAGTGATCCAGGGCGGAACGAGCAGTACTTC. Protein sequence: CASSDPGRNEQYF.

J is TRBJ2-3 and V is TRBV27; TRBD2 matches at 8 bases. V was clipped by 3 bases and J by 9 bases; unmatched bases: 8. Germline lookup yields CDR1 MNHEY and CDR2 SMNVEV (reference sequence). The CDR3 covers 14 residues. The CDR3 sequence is CASSLRREVGTQYF. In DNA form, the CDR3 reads TGTGCCAGCAGTTTGAGGCGGGAGGTGGGGACGCAGTATTTT.

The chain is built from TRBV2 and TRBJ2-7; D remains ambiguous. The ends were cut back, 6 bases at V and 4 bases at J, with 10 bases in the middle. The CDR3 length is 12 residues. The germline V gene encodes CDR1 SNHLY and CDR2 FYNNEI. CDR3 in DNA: TGTGCCAGCAGAGGCCTCAGGTACGAGCAGTACTTC. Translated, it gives CASRGLRYEQYF.

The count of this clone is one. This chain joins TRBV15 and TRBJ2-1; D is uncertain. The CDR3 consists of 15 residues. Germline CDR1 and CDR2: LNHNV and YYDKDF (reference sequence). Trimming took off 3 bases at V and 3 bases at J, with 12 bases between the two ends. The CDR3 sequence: CATSRSRGNYNEQFF. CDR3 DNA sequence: TGTGCCACCAGCAGGAGTCGTGGTAACTACAATGAGCAGTTCTTC.

In DNA, the CDR3 is TGTGCCAGCAGTTCTAGCGGGGGGGGTCAAGAGACCCAGTACTTC. Protein: CASSSSGGGQETQYF. The genes are TRBV2 and TRBJ2-5; 12 bases map to TRBD2. The CDR3 contains 15 residues. Germline CDR1 is SNHLY and CDR2 is FYNNEI. J was trimmed by 2 bases and V by 5 bases; bases with no gene match: 3.

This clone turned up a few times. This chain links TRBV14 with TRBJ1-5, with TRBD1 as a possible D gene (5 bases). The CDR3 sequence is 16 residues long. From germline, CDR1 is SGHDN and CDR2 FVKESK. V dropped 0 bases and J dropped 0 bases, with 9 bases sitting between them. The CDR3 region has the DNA TGTGCCAGCAGCCAAGATACGGACAATAGCAATCAGCCCCAGCATTTT. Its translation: CASSQDTDNSNQPQHF.

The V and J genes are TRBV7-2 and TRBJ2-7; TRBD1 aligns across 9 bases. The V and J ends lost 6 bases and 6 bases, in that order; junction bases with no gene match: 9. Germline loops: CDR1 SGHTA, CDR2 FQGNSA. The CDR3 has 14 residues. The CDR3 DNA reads TGTGCCAGCAGAACCGGGACAGGGCCTTTCGAGCAGTACTTC. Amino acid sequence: CASRTGTGPFEQYF.

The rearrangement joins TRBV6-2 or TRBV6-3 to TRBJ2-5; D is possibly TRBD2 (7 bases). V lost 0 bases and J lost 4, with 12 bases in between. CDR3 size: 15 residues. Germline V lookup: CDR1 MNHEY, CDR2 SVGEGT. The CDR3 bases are TGTGCCAGCAGTTACTCGCGCGGGGGCGGAGAGACCCAGTACTTC. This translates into CASSYSRGGGETQYF.

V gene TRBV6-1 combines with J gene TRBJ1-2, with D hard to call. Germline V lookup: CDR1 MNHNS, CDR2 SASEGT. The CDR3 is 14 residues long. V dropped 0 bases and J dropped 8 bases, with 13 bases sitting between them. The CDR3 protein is CASSEAQANGGYTF. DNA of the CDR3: TGTGCCAGCAGTGAAGCGCAGGCGAACGGCGGCTACACCTTC.

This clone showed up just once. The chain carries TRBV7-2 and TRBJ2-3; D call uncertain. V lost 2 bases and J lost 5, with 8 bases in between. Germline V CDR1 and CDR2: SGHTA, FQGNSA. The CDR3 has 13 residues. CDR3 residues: CASSLSFRDTQYF. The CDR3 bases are TGTGCCAGCAGCTTATCCTTTAGAGATACGCAGTATTTT.

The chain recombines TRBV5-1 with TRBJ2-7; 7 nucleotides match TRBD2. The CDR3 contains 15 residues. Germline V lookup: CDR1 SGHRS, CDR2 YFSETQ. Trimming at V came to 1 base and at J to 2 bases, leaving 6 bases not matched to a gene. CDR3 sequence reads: CASSLLGRGAYEQYF. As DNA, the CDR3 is TGCGCCAGCAGCTTGTTGGGCCGGGGGGCCTACGAGCAGTACTTC.

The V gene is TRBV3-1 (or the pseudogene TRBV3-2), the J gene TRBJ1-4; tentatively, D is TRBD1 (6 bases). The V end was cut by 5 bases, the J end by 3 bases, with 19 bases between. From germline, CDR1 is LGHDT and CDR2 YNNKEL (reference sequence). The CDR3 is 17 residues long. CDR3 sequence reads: CASSELGTGGANEKLFF. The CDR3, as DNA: TGTGCCAGCAGCGAATTAGGAACGGGGGGCGCTAATGAAAAACTGTTTTTT.